The rows below give T cell receptor beta chains drawn from one sample of a study of blood T cell repertoires in COVID-19. Measured with immunoSEQ multiplex PCR; TCRdb has only the in-frame clones, and not every one. The sample has some 400,000 clones, over 75% seen once. The specimen sequenced was PBMCs or T cells enriched from blood (not recorded which). Source of these receptors: a man aged 30 to 39 who had recovered from COVID-19. Each CDR3 is given with its conserved first and last residue. The order of the fields is CDR3 length, V gene, D gene, J gene, clone size, CDR3 DNA, CDR3 protein. D genes are given only for firm matches. Size is omitted from some rows. Given values are once, few, many or a class for expanded clones.

14	TRBV5-1	NA	TRBJ1-2	NA	TGCGCCAGCAGCATCCCGGACAGCCGATATGGCTACACCTTC	CASSIPDSRYGYTF
14	TRBV4-1	NA	TRBJ1-1	NA	TGCGCCAGCAGCCAAGGCGGGAGGAACACTGAAGCTTTCTTT	CASSQGGRNTEAFF
13	TRBV20-1	TRBD2	TRBJ2-1	NA	TGCAGTGCTAGTCGCGGGGGGTCAGGGGAGCAGTTCTTC	CSASRGGSGEQFF
13	TRBV7-9	NA	TRBJ2-1	NA	TGTGCCAGCAGCGCCCAGGGAACCAATGAGCAGTTCTTC	CASSAQGTNEQFF
12	TRBV27	NA	TRBJ1-2	NA	TGTGCCAGCAGTCCCAATAACTATGGCTACACCTTC	CASSPNNYGYTF
13	TRBV6-5	NA	TRBJ1-2	NA	TGTGCCAGCAGTAAGGACACCTTTGATGGCTACACCTTC	CASSKDTFDGYTF
18	TRBV9	TRBD2	TRBJ2-1	NA	TGTGCCAGCAGCTCCCCCAGGGTGGGGGGGAAAGATTACAATGAGCAGTTCTTC	CASSSPRVGGKDYNEQFF
13	TRBV19	NA	TRBJ1-3	NA	TGTGCCAGCACTACACTCTCTGGAAACACCATATATTTT	CASTTLSGNTIYF
12	TRBV29-1	NA	TRBJ1-3	NA	TGCGTCGGGGGAAGCTCTGGAAACACCATATATTTT	CVGGSSGNTIYF
16	TRBV3-1/TRBV3-2	TRBD2	TRBJ2-7	NA	TGTGCCAGCAGCCAAGGTCCAGCGGGGGGCCCCTACGAGCAGTACTTC	CASSQGPAGGPYEQYF
12	TRBV12-3/TRBV12-4	TRBD1	TRBJ1-6	NA	TGTGCCAGCACCACAGGGGGCCCACCCCTCCACTTT	CASTTGGPPLHF
13	TRBV25-1	NA	TRBJ1-6	NA	TGTGCCAGCGGGGCGCAGGGTAGTTCACCCCTCCACTTT	CASGAQGSSPLHF
17	TRBV18	TRBD1	TRBJ1-6	once	TGTGCCAGCTCAACTCAGGGGGCGAGTTCCTATAATTCACCCCTCCACTTT	CASSTQGASSYNSPLHF
14	TRBV10-3	NA	TRBJ1-6	NA	TGTGCCATCAGCCCTGGGGAGGGGGATTCACCCCTCCACTTT	CAISPGEGDSPLHF
14	TRBV4-1	NA	TRBJ1-4	NA	TGCGCCAGCAGCCCCACGTTGGGGAGGGAAAAACTGTTTTTT	CASSPTLGREKLFF
12	TRBV28	TRBD1	TRBJ1-2	few	TGTGCCAGCCAACCAGGGGGTTCTGGCTACACCTTC	CASQPGGSGYTF
16	TRBV7-9	TRBD1	TRBJ1-4	NA	TGTGCCAGCAGCTTTCGCGAAGACAGGGCGGGGGAAAAACTGTTTTTT	CASSFREDRAGEKLFF
12	TRBV4-2	NA	TRBJ2-2	NA	TGTGCCAGCAGCCCCCCCTTTGGGGAGCTGTTTTTT	CASSPPFGELFF
18	TRBV9	TRBD1	TRBJ1-3	NA	TGTGCCAGCAGCGTAGCACCGGGACAGGGGGCCGGCGGAAACACCATATATTTT	CASSVAPGQGAGGNTIYF
14	TRBV10-3	NA	TRBJ1-4	NA	TGTGCCATCAGTGATTCAGGGCACTTGGAAAAACTGTTTTTT	CAISDSGHLEKLFF
14	TRBV5-1	NA	TRBJ2-2	NA	TGCGCCAGCAGCTTTATTTCGGGGTCCGGGGAGCTGTTTTTT	CASSFISGSGELFF
13	TRBV15	NA	TRBJ2-3	NA	TGTGCCACCAGCCGGGGTAGCACAGATACGCAGTATTTT	CATSRGSTDTQYF
15	TRBV18	NA	TRBJ2-7	NA	TGTGCCAGCTCACCTAGAACAGGCGGCCCCTACGAGCAGTACTTC	CASSPRTGGPYEQYF
14	TRBV19	NA	TRBJ1-6	NA	TGTGCCAGCTCAAGGGGTGCCTATAATTCACCCCTCCACTTT	CASSRGAYNSPLHF
14	TRBV11-2	TRBD1	TRBJ2-7	few	TGTGCCAGCAGCGCGGGACAGGGCCCCTACGAGCAGTACTTC	CASSAGQGPYEQYF